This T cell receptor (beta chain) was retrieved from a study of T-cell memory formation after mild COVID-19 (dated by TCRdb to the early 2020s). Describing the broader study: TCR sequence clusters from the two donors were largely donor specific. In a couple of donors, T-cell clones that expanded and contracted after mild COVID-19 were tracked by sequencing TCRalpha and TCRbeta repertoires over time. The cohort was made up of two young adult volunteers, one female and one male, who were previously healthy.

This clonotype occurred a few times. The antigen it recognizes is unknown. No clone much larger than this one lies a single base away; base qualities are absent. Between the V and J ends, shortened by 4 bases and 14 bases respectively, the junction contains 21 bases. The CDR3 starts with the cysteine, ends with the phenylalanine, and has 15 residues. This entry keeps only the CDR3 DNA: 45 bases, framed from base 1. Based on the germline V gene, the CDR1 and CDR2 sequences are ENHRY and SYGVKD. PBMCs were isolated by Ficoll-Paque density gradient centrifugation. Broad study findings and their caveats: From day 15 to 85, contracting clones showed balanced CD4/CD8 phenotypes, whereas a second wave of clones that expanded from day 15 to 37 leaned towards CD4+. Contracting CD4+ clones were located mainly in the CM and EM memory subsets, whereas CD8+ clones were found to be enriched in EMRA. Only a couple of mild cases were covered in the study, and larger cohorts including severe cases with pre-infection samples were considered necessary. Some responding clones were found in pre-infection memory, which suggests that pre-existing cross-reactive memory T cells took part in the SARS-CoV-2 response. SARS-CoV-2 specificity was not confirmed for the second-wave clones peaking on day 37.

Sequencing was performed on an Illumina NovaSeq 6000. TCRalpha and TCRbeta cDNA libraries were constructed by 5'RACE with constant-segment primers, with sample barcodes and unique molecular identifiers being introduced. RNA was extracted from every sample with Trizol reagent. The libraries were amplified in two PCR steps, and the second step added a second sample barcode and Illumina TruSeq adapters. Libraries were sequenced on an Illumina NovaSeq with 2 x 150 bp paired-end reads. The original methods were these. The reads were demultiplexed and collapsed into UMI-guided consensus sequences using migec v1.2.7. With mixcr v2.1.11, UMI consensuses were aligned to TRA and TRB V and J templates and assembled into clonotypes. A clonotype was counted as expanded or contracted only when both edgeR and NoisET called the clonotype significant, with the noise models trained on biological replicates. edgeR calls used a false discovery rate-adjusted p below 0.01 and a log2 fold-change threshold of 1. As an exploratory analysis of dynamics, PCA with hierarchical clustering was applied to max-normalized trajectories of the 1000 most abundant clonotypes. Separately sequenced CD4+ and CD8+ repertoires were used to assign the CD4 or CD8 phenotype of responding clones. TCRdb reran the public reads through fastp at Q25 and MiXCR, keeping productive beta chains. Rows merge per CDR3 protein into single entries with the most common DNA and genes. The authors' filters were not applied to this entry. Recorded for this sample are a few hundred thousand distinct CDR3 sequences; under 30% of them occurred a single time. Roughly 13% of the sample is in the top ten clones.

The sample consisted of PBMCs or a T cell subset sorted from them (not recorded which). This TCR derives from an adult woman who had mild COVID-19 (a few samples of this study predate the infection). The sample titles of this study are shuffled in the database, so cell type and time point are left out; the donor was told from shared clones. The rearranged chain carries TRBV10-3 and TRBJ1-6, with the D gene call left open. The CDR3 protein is CAISGTGHGGSALHF. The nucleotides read TGTGCCATCAGTGGGACGGGCCACGGCGGCAGCGCCCTCCACTTT.